The clone carrying this T cell receptor beta chain was recorded only once. Clinical histories supplied by participants themselves formed the basis of cohort assignment. This specimen comes from a study of blood T cell repertoires in COVID-19. The authors' processing: Reference gene primer amplification gave nucleated cell count estimates. The repertoire was sequenced with immunoSEQ multiplex PCR; TCRdb's copy has only in-frame clones and lacks some. The V and J calls and the clone size are those of that table, but D and trimming were determined from the DNA. The table records approximately 200,000 clones, 65% to 85% of them present only once. This sequence originates from a woman between 40 and 50 years old with acute COVID-19. Sequenced material: PBMCs or T cells enriched from blood (not recorded which).

This chain's CDR3 is CASSPPPGGAYNEQFF. As DNA, the CDR3 is TGTGCCAGCAGCCCACCCCCCGGGGGGGCCTACAATGAGCAGTTCTTC. This rearrangement joins TRBV4-2 to TRBJ2-1, with TRBD2 matching 8 bases. J lost 2 bases, V lost 4 bases, and 7 bases had no gene match. Germline V gene lookup returns CDR1 LGHNA and CDR2 YNFKEQ. The CDR3 is 16 amino acids.